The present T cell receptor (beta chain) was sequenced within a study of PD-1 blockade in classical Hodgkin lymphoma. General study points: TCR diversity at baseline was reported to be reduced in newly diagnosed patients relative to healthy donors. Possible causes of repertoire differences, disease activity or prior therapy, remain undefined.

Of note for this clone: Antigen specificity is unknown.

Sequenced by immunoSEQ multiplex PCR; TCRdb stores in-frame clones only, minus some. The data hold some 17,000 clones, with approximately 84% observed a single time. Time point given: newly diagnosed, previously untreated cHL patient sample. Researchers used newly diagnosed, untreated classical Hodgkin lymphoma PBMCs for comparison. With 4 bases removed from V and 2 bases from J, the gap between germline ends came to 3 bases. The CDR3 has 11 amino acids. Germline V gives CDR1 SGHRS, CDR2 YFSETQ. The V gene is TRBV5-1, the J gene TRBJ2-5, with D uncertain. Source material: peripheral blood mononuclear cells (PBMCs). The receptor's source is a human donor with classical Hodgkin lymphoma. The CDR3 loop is CASSKQETQYF. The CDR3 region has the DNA TGCGCCAGCAGCAAACAAGAGACCCAGTACTTC.